This T cell receptor (beta chain) stems from a study of regulatory T cells in long-lasting Graves disease. Arm-PCR of CDR3 regions and iRepertoire HTBI primers were the basis on which TCR beta libraries were built. In TCRdb, the multiplex PCR reads were re-called with MiXCR into one record per CDR3 protein. The table records 680,000 or so distinct CDR3 sequences, roughly 16% of them present only once. Study-wide results and caveats: It was peripheral blood alone, not thyroid tissue, that was studied. Persistent disease preferred TRBV28, TRBJ1-2 and TRBJ2-5.

The CDR3 is 17 amino acids. V dropped 1 base and J dropped 6; count of bases not matched to a gene: 11. The V gene's germline CDR1 is LGHDT and CDR2 YNNKEL (reference sequence). Described time point: newly diagnosed GD, antithyroid drugs for less than 3 months. The TCR library used RNA extracted from PBMCs. Turning to this clonotype: Its specificity is not known.

These data are also associated with another study on T cells in Graves' hyperthyroidism and ophthalmopathy.

Here the sequenced sample was peripheral blood mononuclear cells (PBMCs), taken at new diagnosis, from a patient treated with antithyroid drugs. The chain couples TRBV3-1 to TRBJ2-1; 8 nucleotides line up with TRBD2. The sequence derives from a woman aged 25 to 39 with Graves disease. In DNA form, the CDR3 reads TGTGCCAGCAGCCAAGGTTTGGCGGGAGGTCTCGGCAATGAGCAGTTCTTC. Amino acids: CASSQGLAGGLGNEQFF.